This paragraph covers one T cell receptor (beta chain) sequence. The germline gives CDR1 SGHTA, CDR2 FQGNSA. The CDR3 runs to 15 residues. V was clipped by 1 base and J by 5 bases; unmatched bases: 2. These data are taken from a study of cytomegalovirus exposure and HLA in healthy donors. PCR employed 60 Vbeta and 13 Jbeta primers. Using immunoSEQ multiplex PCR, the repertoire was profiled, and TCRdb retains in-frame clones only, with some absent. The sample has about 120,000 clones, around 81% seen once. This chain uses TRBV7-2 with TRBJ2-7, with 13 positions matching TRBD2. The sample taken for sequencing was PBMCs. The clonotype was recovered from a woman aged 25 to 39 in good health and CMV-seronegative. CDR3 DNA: TGTGCCAGCAGCTTAGAGGGACTAGCGGGGAACGAGCAGTACTTC. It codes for CASSLEGLAGNEQYF.